This TCR beta chain was obtained from a study of T cells in localized non-small cell lung cancer (dated by TCRdb to about 2020). Study-level background: Comparing tumors with uninvolved tumor-adjacent lungs, the study looked at the T cell repertoires of 200 to 250 patients with early-stage NSCLC. The cohort consisted of a few hundred treatment-naive NSCLC patients whose localized lung tumors had been resected. The mean age of the NSCLC patients was around 67 years, with 120 to 150 men and 110 or so women.

At diagnosis, tumor, uninvolved tumor-adjacent lung and peripheral blood were collected and then preserved as a mix of FFPE and fresh-frozen material. For TCR repertoire profiling, blood samples were analyzed in the form of peripheral blood mononuclear cells. With regard to this clone: Its antigen remains undetermined. Per-base quality was not reported, and no clone a single base away is much larger than it.

The immunoSEQ Assay was used to sequence TCR beta CDR3 regions from DNA. The original methods were these. T cell density was computed as TCR beta template counts normalized to usable DNA estimated by amplifying housekeeping genes. Richness was estimated with the preseqR package, extrapolating to 400,000 templates for PBMC samples and 120,000 templates for tissue samples. Clonality was defined by subtracting Pielou's evenness from one. Tissue-enriched TCRs were identified through differential abundance testing performed on productive amino-acid clonotypes, with a minimum total count of 5 and an alpha of 0.1. The Jaccard Index and the Morisita Overlap Index were used to measure repertoire overlap between compartments. TCR beta CDR3s were clustered by GLIPH together with public tetramer-defined viral CDR3s, and at least three viral sequences plus V-gene enrichment were required for viral motifs. Not all clones reach the TCRdb copy of this immuneACCESS table, which keeps in-frame sequences only. Checked studies attribute under half of the gap to unresolved V genes and leave the rest unexplained. V, J and clone size are those of that table, while D and trimming were read from the DNA. The sample table holds about 28,000 clones, of which 80% to 85% were seen once. The ten most abundant clones make up about 5.4% of the sample.

Study-level results and caveats: Because multi-region tumor sequencing was not done, intratumor heterogeneity could not be ruled out. Longer overall survival was associated with higher T cell density in blood, whereas shorter survival was associated with higher clonality in adjacent lung. Because of the exploratory design, TCR variables were selected using unadjusted p-values without false-discovery rate correction. A median of around 57 of the top 100 tumor clones turned up in the paired uninvolved adjacent lung, and about 28 of those clones also ranked among the top 100 of that same adjacent lung. Uninvolved tumor-adjacent lung showed the highest T cell clonality, higher than tumor, which suggests more focused antigenic responses in the uninvolved tumor-adjacent lung.

The V end gives up 5 bases and the J end 5 bases, leaving 11 bases in the junction not matched to a gene. In the germline V gene, CDR1 corresponds to SGHTA and CDR2 to FQGTGA. Its CDR3 holds 16 amino acids, cysteine through phenylalanine. Of the read, only the CDR3 DNA is kept; its 48 bases are in frame from base 1. The sample here was peripheral blood mononuclear cells, taken before any cancer treatment. The receptor's source is a man aged 40-75 years with stage III lung adenocarcinoma. The chain was built from TRBV7-3 and TRBJ2-3, and 9 junctional nucleotides match TRBD2. The CDR3 region: CASSLHVLAGQDTQYF. The sequence in DNA is TGTGCCAGCAGCCTCCACGTCCTAGCGGGACAAGATACGCAGTATTTT.